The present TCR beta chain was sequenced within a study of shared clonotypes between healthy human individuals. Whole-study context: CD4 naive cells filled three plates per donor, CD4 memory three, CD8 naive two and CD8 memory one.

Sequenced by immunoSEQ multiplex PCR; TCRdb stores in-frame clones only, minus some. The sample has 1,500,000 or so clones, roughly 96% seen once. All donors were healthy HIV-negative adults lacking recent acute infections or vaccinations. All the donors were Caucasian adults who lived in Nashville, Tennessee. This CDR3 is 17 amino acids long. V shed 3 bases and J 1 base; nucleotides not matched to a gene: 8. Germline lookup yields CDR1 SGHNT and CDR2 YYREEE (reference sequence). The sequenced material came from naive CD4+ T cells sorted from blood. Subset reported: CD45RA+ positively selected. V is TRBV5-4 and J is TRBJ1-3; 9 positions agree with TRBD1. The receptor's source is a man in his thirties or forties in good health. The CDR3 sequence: CASSSSRDRESGNTIYF. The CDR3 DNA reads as TGTGCCAGCAGCTCGTCCCGGGACAGGGAATCTGGAAACACCATATATTTT.